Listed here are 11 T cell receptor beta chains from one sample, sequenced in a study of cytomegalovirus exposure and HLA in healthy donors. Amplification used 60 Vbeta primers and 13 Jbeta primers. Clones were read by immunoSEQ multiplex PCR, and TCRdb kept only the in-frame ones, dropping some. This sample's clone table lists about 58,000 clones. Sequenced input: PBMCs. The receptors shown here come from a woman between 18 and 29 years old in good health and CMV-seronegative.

The CDR3 region has the DNA TGTGCCAGCGGACAGATCTACGAGCAGTACTTC. As protein: CASGQIYEQYF. V gene TRBV6-1 combines with J gene TRBJ2-7; D may be TRBD1 (6 bases). Germline assignment: CDR1 MNHNS and CDR2 SASEGT. This CDR3 spans 11 amino acids. The V gene lost 8 bases and the J gene lost 3 bases, with 8 bases spanning the gap.

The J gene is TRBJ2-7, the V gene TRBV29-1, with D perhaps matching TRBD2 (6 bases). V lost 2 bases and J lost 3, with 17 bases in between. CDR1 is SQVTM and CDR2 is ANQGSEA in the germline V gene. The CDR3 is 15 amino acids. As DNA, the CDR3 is TGCAGCGTTGAAAGGGCGGGATCCCCCGACTACGAGCAGTACTTC. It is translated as CSVERAGSPDYEQYF.

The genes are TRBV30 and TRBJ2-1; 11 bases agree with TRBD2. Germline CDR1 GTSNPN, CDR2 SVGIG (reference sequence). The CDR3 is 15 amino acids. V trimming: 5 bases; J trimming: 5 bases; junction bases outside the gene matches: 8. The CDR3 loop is CAWGLLAGADNEQFF. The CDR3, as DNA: TGTGCCTGGGGCTTACTAGCGGGAGCCGACAATGAGCAGTTCTTC.

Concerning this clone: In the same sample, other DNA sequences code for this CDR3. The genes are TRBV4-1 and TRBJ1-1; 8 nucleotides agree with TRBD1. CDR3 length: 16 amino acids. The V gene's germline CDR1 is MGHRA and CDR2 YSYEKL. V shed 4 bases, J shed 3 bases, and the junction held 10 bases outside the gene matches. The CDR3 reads CASSLGQGAGDTEAFF. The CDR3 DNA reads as TGCGCCAGCAGCCTAGGACAGGGAGCAGGGGACACTGAAGCTTTCTTT.

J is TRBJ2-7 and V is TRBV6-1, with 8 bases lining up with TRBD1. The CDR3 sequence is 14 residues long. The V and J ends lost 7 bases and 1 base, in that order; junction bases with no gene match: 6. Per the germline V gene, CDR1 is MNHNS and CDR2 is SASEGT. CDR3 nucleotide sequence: TGTGCCAGCACCCGGACAGGGACGTCCTACGAGCAGTACTTC. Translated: CASTRTGTSYEQYF.

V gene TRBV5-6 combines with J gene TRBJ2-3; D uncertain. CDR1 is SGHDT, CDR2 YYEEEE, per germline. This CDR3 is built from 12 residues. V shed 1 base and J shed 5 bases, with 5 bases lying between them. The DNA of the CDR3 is TGTGCCAGCAGCTTGATACAAGATACGCAGTATTTT. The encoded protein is CASSLIQDTQYF. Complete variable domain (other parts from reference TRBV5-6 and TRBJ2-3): DAGVTQSPTHLIKTRGQQVTLRCSPKSGHDTVSWYQQALGQGPQFIFQYYEEEERQRGNFPDRFSGHQFPNYSSELNVNALLLGDSALYLCASSLIQDTQYFGPGTRLTVL.

This CDR3 reads CSVLSRVNTGELFF. The CDR3 bases are TGCAGCGTTCTATCCAGGGTAAACACCGGGGAGCTGTTTTTT. This chain joins TRBV29-1 and TRBJ2-2, with a possible D match to TRBD1 (5 bases). The CDR3 consists of 14 residues. Per the germline V gene, CDR1 is SQVTM and CDR2 is ANQGSEA. The V and J ends lost 5 bases and 2 bases respectively, with 12 bases between them.

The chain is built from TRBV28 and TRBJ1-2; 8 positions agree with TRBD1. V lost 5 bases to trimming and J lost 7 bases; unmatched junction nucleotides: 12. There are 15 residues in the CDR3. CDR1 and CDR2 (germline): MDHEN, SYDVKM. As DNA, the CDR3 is TGTGCCAGCAGTCCTAATGGACAGGGTATGGGTGGCTACACCTTC. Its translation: CASSPNGQGMGGYTF.

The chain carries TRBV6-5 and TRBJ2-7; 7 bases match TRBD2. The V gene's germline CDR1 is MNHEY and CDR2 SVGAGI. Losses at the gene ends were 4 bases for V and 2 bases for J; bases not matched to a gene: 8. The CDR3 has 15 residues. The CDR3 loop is CASSSLAGHTYEQYF. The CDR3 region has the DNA TGTGCCAGCAGTTCTTTAGCGGGCCATACCTACGAGCAGTACTTC.

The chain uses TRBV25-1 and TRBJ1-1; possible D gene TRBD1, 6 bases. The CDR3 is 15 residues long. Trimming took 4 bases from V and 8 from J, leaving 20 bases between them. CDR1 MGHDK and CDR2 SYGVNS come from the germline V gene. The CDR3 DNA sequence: TGTGCCAGCAGTGGGGCCCGAAGTGGGGGCATGGAAGCTTTCTTT. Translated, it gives CASSGARSGGMEAFF.

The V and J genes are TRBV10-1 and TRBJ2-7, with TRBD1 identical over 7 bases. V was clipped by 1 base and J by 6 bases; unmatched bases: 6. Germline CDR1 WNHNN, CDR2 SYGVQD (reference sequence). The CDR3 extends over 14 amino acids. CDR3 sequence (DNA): TGCGCCAGCAGTGAGTACAGGGGTTCTAGCGAGCAGTACTTC. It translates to CASSEYRGSSEQYF.